The 7 T cell receptor beta chains presented below share a single source sample, sequenced in a study of shared clonotypes between healthy human individuals. Naive CD8 cells lacked CD45RO, underwent positive selection for CCR7 and left out terminally differentiated effector memory CD45RA+ cells. Produced via immunoSEQ multiplex PCR; TCRdb's table is partial and in-frame only. Altogether about 2.1 million clones are present, under 95% being singletons, with the ten largest covering 1.5% to 2%. Source material: naive CD8+ T cells from PBMCs. These receptors all stem from a man aged 18 to 35 in good health. Some clones in this sample may be carry-over from other donors' samples.

This chain links TRBV10-3 with TRBJ2-7; D remains ambiguous. CDR3 length: 15 amino acids. Germline V gene data show CDR1 as ENHRY and CDR2 as SYGVKD. Trimming removed 6 bases at V and 6 bases at J, with 21 bases between. In nucleotides, the CDR3 is TGTGCCATCAGCCACCAAGGCTTAACTGGGGTCGAGCAGTACTTC. Amino acids: CAISHQGLTGVEQYF.

Comment on this clone: The same CDR3 is also encoded by other DNA sequences in this sample. The chain uses TRBV29-1 and TRBJ2-7; D unclear. Germline V gene data show CDR1 as SQVTM and CDR2 as ANQGSEA. The CDR3 loop spans 10 amino acids. V lost 6 bases and J 2 bases, leaving 5 bases between the germline ends. The CDR3 here is CSVVAYEQYF. For the CDR3, the DNA is TGCAGCGTGGTTGCCTACGAGCAGTACTTC.

V gene TRBV9 combines with J gene TRBJ2-3; either TRBD1 or TRBD2 may supply D (5 bases each). CDR3 size: 15 residues. Trimming took off 4 bases at V and 1 base at J, with 13 bases between the two ends. Germline V gives CDR1 SGDLS, CDR2 YYNGEE. The CDR3 coding sequence is TGTGCCAGCAGCCCGCGGGTCAGGGGCACAGATACGCAGTATTTT. As protein: CASSPRVRGTDTQYF.

The genes are TRBV2 and TRBJ1-1, with a tentative D call TRBD1 (5 bases). Trimming took 8 bases from V and 4 from J, leaving 11 bases between them. The CDR3 has 12 amino acids. Germline V gives CDR1 SNHLY, CDR2 FYNNEI. The DNA for the CDR3 is TGTGCCAGCGAGCCAGGGACCACTGAAGCTTTCTTT. It is translated as CASEPGTTEAFF. Variable domain in full (rest from reference TRBV2 and TRBJ1-1): EPEVTQTPSHQVTQMGQEVILRCVPISNHLYFYWYRQILGQKVEFLVSFYNNEISEKSEIFDDQFSVERPDGSNFTLKIRSTKLEDSAMYFCASEPGTTEAFFGQGTRLTVV.

The rearrangement joins TRBV10-3 to TRBJ2-3, with D possibly TRBD2 on 6 matching bases. CDR1 and CDR2 from the germline V gene are ENHRY and SYGVKD. The CDR3 runs to 14 residues. The V gene lost 4 bases and the J gene lost 0 bases, with 8 bases spanning the gap. Written as DNA, the CDR3 is TGTGCCATCAGTGTTAGCGGAAGCACAGATACGCAGTATTTT. Protein sequence: CAISVSGSTDTQYF.

The chain uses TRBV13 and TRBJ2-7; 8 nucleotides align to TRBD2. The CDR3 consists of 15 residues. J lost 7 bases, V lost 5 bases, and 13 bases had no gene match. Germline CDR1 PRHDT, CDR2 FYEKMQ (reference sequence). CDR3 sequence reads: CASSPPGTSSGEQYF. CDR3 sequence (DNA): TGTGCCAGCAGCCCCCCCGGGACTAGTTCGGGGGAGCAGTACTTC.

The chain has TRBV4-2 and TRBJ2-5, with TRBD2 matching over 11 bases. The DNA end is a closer match to TRBJ2-7, so the J assignment may be wrong. This CDR3 comprises 21 residues. The germline V gene has CDR1 LGHNA and CDR2 YNFKEQ. The CDR3 reads CASSQDGLGTSGIRISYEQYF. The CDR3, as DNA: TGTGCCAGCAGCCAAGATGGATTAGGGACTAGCGGAATTCGAATCTCCTACGAGCAGTACTTC.